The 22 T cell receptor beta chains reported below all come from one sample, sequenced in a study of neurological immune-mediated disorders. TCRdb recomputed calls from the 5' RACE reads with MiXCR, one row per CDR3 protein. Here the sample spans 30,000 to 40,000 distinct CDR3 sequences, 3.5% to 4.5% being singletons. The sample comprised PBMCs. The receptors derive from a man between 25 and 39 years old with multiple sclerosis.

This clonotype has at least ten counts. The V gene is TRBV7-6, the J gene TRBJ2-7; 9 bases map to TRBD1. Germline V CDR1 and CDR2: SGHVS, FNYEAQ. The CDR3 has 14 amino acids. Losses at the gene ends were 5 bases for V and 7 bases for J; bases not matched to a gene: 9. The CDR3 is CASSAVGQGWEQYF. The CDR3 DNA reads TGTGCCAGCAGCGCCGTGGGACAGGGCTGGGAGCAGTACTTC.

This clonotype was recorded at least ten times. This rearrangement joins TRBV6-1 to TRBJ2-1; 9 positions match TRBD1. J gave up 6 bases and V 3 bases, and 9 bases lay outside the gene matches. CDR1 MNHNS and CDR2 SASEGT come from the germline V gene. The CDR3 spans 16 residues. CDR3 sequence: CASSENEGQGSNEQFF. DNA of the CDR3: TGTGCCAGCAGTGAGAATGAGGGACAGGGATCCAATGAGCAGTTCTTC.

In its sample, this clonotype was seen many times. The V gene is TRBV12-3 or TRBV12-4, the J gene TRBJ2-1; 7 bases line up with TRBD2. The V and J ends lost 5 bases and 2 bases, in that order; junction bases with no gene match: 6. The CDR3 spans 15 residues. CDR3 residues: CASSMQAGPYNEQFF. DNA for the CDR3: TGTGCCAGCAGTATGCAAGCGGGGCCCTACAATGAGCAGTTCTTC.

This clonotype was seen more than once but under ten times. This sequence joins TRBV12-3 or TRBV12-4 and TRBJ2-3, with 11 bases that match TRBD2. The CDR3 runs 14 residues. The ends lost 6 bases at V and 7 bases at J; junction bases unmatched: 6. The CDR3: CASSYSGGAHTQYF. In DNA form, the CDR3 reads TGTGCCAGCAGCTATAGCGGGGGGGCCCATACGCAGTATTTT.

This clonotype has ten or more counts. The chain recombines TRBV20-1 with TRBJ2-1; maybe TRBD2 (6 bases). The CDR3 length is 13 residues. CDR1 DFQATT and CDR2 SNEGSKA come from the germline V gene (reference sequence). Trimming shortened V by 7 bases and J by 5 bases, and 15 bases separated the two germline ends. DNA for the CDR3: TGCAGTGTTCTCCGGGACTCAGACAATGAGCAGTTCTTC. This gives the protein CSVLRDSDNEQFF.

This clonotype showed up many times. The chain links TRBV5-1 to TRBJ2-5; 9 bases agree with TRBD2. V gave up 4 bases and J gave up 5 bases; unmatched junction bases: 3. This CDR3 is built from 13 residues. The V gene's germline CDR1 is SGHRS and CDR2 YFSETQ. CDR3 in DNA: TGCGCCAGCAGCCCGGGACTAGCTGAGACCCAGTACTTC. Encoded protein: CASSPGLAETQYF. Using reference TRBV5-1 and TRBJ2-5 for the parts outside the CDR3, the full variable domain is KAGVTQTPRYLIKTRGQQVTLSCSPISGHRSVSWYQQTPGQGLQFLFEYFSETQRNKGNFPGRFSGRQFSNSRSEMNVSTLELGDSALYLCASSPGLAETQYFGPGTRLLVL.

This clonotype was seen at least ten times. CDR3 bases: TGTGCCAGCAGCTTGGGGACAGGCTCCGCTTTCTTT. Translating it yields CASSLGTGSAFF. The chain has TRBV5-5 and TRBJ1-1, with 7 positions matching TRBD1. Germline V CDR1 and CDR2: SGHKS, YYEKEE (reference sequence). The CDR3 has 12 residues. Unmatched junction bases numbered 4, after V lost 0 bases and J lost 11 bases.

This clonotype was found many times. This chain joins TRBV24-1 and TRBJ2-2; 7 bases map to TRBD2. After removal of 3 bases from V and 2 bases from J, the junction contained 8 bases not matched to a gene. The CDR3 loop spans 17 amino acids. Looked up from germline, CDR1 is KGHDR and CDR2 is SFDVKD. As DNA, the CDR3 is TGTGCCACCAGTGATCTCCCCGGGAGGACCAACACCGGGGAGCTGTTTTTT. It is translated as CATSDLPGRTNTGELFF.

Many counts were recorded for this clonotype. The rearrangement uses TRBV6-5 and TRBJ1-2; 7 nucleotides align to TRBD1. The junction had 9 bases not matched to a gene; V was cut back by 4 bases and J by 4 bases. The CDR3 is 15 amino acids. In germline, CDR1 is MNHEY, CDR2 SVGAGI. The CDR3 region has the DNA TGTGCCAGCAGTTCCCCCCGGGACAGCTCCTATGGCTACACCTTC. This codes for CASSSPRDSSYGYTF.

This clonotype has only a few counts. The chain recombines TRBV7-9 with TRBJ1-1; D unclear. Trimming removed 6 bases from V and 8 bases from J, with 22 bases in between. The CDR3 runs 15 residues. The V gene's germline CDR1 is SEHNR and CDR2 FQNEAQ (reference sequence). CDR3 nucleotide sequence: TGTGCCAGCAGGAACCACGGCCGGCTGAACCGGGAAGCTTTCTTT. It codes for CASRNHGRLNREAFF.

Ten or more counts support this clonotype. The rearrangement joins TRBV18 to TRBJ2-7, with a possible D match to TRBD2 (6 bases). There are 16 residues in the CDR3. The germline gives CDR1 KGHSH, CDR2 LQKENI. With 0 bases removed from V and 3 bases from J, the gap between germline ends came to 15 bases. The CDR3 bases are TGTGCCAGCTCACCACCGTCCGGGAGCCAGGTCTACGAGCAGTACTTC. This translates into CASSPPSGSQVYEQYF.

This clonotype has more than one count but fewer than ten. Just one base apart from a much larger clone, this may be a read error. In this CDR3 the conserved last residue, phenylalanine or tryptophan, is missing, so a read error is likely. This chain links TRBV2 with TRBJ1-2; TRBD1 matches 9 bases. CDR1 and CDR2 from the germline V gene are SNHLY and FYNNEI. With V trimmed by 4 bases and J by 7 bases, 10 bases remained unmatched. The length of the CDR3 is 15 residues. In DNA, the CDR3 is TGTGCCAGCAGTGTTCTTTTACAGGGGGCTGCTGGCTACACCGTC. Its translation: CASSVLLQGAAGYTV.

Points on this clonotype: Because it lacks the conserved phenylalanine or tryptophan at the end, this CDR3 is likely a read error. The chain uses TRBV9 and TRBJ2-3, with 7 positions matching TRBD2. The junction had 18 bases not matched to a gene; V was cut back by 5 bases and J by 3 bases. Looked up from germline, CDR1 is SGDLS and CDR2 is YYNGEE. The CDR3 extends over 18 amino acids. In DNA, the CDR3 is TGTGCCAGCAGTGCTGAGGCCGGGCGGGGGAAGGGGACAGATACGCAGTATATT. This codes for CASSAEAGRGKGTDTQYI.

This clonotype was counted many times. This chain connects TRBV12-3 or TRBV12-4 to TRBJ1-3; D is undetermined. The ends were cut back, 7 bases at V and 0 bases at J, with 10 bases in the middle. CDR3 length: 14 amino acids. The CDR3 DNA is TGTGCCAGCACCATCTTCAGCTCTGGAAACACCATATATTTT. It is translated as CASTIFSSGNTIYF.

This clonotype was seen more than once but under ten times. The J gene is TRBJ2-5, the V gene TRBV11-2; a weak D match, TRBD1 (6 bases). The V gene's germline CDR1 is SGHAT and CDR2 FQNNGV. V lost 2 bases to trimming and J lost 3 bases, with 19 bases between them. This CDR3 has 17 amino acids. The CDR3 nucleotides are TGTGCCAGCAGCTTATCGAGGATGAGGGGGAAGGAAGAGACCCAGTACTTC. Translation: CASSLSRMRGKEETQYF. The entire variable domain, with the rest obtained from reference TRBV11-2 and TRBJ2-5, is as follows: EAGVAQSPRYKIIEKRQSVAFWCNPISGHATLYWYQQILGQGPKLLIQFQNNGVVDDSQLPKDRFSAERLKGVDSTLKIQPAKLEDSAVYLCASSLSRMRGKEETQYFGPGTRLLVL.

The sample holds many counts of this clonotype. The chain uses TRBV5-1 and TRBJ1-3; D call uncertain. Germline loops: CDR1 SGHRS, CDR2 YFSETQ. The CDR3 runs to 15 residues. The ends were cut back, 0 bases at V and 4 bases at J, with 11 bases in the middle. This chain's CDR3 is CASSLAPDTGNTIYF. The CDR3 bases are TGCGCCAGCAGCTTGGCCCCGGATACGGGAAACACCATATATTTT. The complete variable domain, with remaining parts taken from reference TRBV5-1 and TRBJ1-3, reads KAGVTQTPRYLIKTRGQQVTLSCSPISGHRSVSWYQQTPGQGLQFLFEYFSETQRNKGNFPGRFSGRQFSNSRSEMNVSTLELGDSALYLCASSLAPDTGNTIYFGEGSWLTVV.

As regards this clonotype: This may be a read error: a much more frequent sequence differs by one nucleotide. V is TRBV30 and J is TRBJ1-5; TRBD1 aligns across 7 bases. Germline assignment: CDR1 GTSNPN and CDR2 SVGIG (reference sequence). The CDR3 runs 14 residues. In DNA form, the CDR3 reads TGTGCCTGGGGCCAGGGGGTCGTCAATCAGCCCCAGAATTTT. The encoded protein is CAWGQGVVNQPQNF.

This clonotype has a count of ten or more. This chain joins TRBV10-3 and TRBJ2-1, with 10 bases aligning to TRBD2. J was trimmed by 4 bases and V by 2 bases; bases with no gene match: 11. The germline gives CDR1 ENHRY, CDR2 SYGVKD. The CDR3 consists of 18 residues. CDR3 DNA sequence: TGTGCCATCAGTGAGACCGGTGGAAGCGGGGGGGCGTACAATGAGCAGTTCTTC. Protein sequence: CAISETGGSGGAYNEQFF.

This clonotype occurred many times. CDR3 nucleotides: TGTGCCATCAGTGTAGCAGCGATGGACACTGAAGCTTTCTTT. Translated: CAISVAAMDTEAFF. This chain uses TRBV10-3 with TRBJ1-1; D unresolved. V was pared by 4 bases and J by 3 bases, with 12 bases between. Germline V gives CDR1 ENHRY, CDR2 SYGVKD. This CDR3 is 14 amino acids long.

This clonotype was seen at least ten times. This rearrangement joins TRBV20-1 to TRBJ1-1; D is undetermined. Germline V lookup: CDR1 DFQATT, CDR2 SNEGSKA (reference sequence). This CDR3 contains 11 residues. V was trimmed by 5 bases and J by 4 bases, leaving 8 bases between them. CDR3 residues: CSARPRTEAFF. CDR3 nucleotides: TGCAGTGCTCGACCGCGCACTGAAGCTTTCTTT.

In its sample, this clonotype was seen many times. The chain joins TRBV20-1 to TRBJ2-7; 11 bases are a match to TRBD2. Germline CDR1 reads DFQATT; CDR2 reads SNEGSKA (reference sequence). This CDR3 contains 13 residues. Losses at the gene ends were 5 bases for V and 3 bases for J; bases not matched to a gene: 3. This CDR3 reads CSAGGTSGYEQYF. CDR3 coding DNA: TGCAGTGCTGGGGGGACTAGCGGCTACGAGCAGTACTTC.

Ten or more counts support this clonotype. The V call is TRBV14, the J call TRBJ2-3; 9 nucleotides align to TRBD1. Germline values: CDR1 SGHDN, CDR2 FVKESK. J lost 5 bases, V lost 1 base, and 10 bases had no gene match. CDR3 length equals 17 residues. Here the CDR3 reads CASSQVHGTGTRDTQYF. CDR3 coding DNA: TGTGCCAGCAGCCAAGTTCACGGGACAGGGACGCGAGATACGCAGTATTTT.